What follows describes a single T cell receptor (beta chain). The data are from a study of blood T cell repertoires in COVID-19. Study as a whole: From the United States, Italy and Spain came samples of acute and convalescent COVID-19. PBMCs, B-cell-depleted T cells, or T cells provided the cDNA or gDNA that made up the material.

V dropped 2 bases and J dropped 0 bases, with 13 bases sitting between them. There are 17 residues in the CDR3. From germline, CDR1 is MDHEN and CDR2 SYDVKM. The protocol was immunoSEQ multiplex PCR, while the TCRdb copy is restricted to in-frame clones and leaves out a portion. The profile covers under 350,000 clones, with approximately 90% appearing a single time and approximately 4.6% taken by the ten largest. The sample consisted of peripheral blood. The V call is TRBV28, the J call TRBJ2-2, with a tentative D call TRBD1 (5 bases). The sequence derives from a man between 35 and 55 years old with acute or convalescent COVID-19. CDR3 nucleotide sequence: TGTGCCAGCAGTTTACTAGGGGTCTCGGCGAACACCGGGGAGCTGTTTTTT. This encodes CASSLLGVSANTGELFF.